Presented here are 17 T cell receptor beta chains from one specimen sequenced in a study of OX40 agonist ivuxolimab in advanced cancers. Data came from immunoSEQ multiplex PCR; TCRdb stores just in-frame clones and leaves some out. The sample holds 70,000 or so clones, about 85% seen once. Sequenced here: CD4+ or CD8+ T cells sorted from blood, sampled in a trial of the OX40 agonist ivuxolimab. The receptors derive from an adult with an advanced solid tumor such as melanoma, head and neck, liver or kidney cancer.

The chain links TRBV30 to TRBJ2-5; D might be TRBD2 (6 bases). The CDR3 extends over 12 amino acids. The V end was cut by 4 bases, the J end by 4 bases, with 10 bases between. CDR1 GTSNPN and CDR2 SVGIG come from the germline V gene (reference sequence). The CDR3 spells CAWKAGVETQYF. The CDR3 DNA sequence: TGTGCCTGGAAAGCGGGCGTAGAGACCCAGTACTTC.

The gene calls are TRBV9 and TRBJ2-5; 7 nucleotides line up with TRBD1. The germline gives CDR1 SGDLS, CDR2 YYNGEE. V lost 4 bases, J lost 5 bases, and 11 bases stayed unmatched. This CDR3 is built from 15 residues. The CDR3, as DNA: TGTGCCAGCAGCTTCAGACAGGGCTCTGGTGAGACCCAGTACTTC. Amino acid sequence: CASSFRQGSGETQYF.

The genes are TRBV6-5 and TRBJ1-1; D unresolved. The ends were cut back, 0 bases at V and 0 bases at J, with 8 bases in the middle. Germline CDR1 is MNHEY and CDR2 is SVGAGI. The CDR3 consists of 15 residues. The CDR3 sequence: CASSYSGHLNTEAFF. CDR3 in DNA: TGTGCCAGCAGTTACTCAGGGCACTTGAACACTGAAGCTTTCTTT.

The chain carries TRBV6-5 and TRBJ2-1, with 8 positions matching TRBD2. The germline V gene encodes CDR1 MNHEY and CDR2 SVGAGI. Unmatched junction bases numbered 6, after V lost 7 bases and J lost 4 bases. The CDR3 has 14 residues. The CDR3 sequence: CASTRSGRYNEQFF. In DNA form, the CDR3 reads TGTGCCAGCACGCGCAGCGGGAGATACAATGAGCAGTTCTTC.

The genes are TRBV11-2 and TRBJ1-6, with D possibly matching TRBD1 (5 bases). CDR1 and CDR2 from the germline V gene are SGHAT and FQNNGV. CDR3 size: 17 residues. Trimming took 5 bases from V and 4 from J, leaving 18 bases between them. The CDR3, as DNA: TGTGCCAGCAGCCTCCGGGCTCAGGGTTGGTATAATTCACCCCTCCACTTT. It translates to CASSLRAQGWYNSPLHF.

This clone was recorded a few times. The chain couples TRBV5-1 to TRBJ2-2; D gene unclear. The V gene's germline CDR1 is SGHRS and CDR2 YFSETQ. The length of the CDR3 is 16 residues. Trimming took off 2 bases at V and 2 bases at J, with 13 bases between the two ends. DNA for the CDR3: TGCGCCAGCAGCTTAGAAGTGGACGGCAACACCGGGGAGCTGTTTTTT. Translated: CASSLEVDGNTGELFF. Supplemented by reference TRBV5-1 and TRBJ2-2, the full variable domain reads KAGVTQTPRYLIKTRGQQVTLSCSPISGHRSVSWYQQTPGQGLQFLFEYFSETQRNKGNFPGRFSGRQFSNSRSEMNVSTLELGDSALYLCASSLEVDGNTGELFFGEGSRLTVL.

The chain couples TRBV19 to TRBJ2-7; 7 bases map to TRBD1. The CDR3 sequence is 13 residues long. Germline CDR1 and CDR2: LNHDA and SQIVND (reference sequence). After removal of 6 bases from V and 3 bases from J, the junction contained 5 bases not matched to a gene. The CDR3 nucleotides read TGTGCCAGTAGCGAAGGGGGCGGCTACGAGCAGTACTTC. As protein: CASSEGGGYEQYF.

The rearrangement uses TRBV5-8 and TRBJ2-2; D gene ambiguous. There are 14 residues in the CDR3. CDR1 is SGHTS, CDR2 YDEGEE, per germline. The V gene lost 2 bases and the J gene lost 1 base, with 6 bases spanning the gap. The CDR3 region has the DNA TGTGCCAGCAGCTTTTCTATGAACACCGGGGAGCTGTTTTTT. It codes for CASSFSMNTGELFF.

The genes are TRBV6-5 and TRBJ2-1; the D gene is possibly TRBD2 (5 bases). V lost 0 bases and J lost 3, with 12 bases in between. The CDR3 length is 16 residues. CDR1 is MNHEY and CDR2 is SVGAGI in the germline V gene. The CDR3 loop is CASSYSIEGVYNEQFF. The CDR3 DNA is TGTGCCAGCAGTTACTCTATCGAGGGAGTCTACAATGAGCAGTTCTTC.

The rearrangement joins TRBV28 to TRBJ2-1, with 7 bases identical to TRBD2. This CDR3 is 14 amino acids long. Germline trimming cut 6 bases from V and 9 bases from J; bases unmatched to any gene: 11. The germline gives CDR1 MDHEN, CDR2 SYDVKM. The CDR3 loop is CASSFGTTPGEQFF. As DNA, the CDR3 is TGTGCCAGCAGCTTTGGGACTACGCCAGGTGAGCAGTTCTTC.

The rearrangement links TRBV30 to TRBJ2-3, with 9 nucleotides matching TRBD2. Trimming at V came to 0 bases and at J to 5 bases, leaving 6 bases not matched to a gene. The germline CDR1 and CDR2 sequences are GTSNPN and SVGIG (reference sequence). CDR3 length equals 15 residues. CDR3: CAWSVRRGGGDTQYF. In DNA form, the CDR3 reads TGTGCCTGGAGTGTACGGCGGGGGGGCGGAGATACGCAGTATTTT.

This clone was seen only once. V is TRBV5-1 and J is TRBJ1-6; weak D call: TRBD1 (5 bases). The ends were cut back, 2 bases at V and 6 bases at J, with 15 bases in the middle. The CDR3 contains 16 residues. Germline V CDR1 and CDR2: SGHRS, YFSETQ. The CDR3 DNA follows: TGCGCCAGCAGCTTTGGCCCGGGGGATGGTAATTCACCCCTCCACTTT. This translates into CASSFGPGDGNSPLHF.

The chain carries TRBV7-2 and TRBJ1-3; tentatively, D is TRBD1 (6 bases). The CDR3 covers 16 residues. The germline CDR1 and CDR2 sequences are SGHTA and FQGNSA. V was cut by 1 base and J by 4 bases, with 14 bases left in between. DNA of the CDR3: TGTGCCAGCAGCTTAGGAGTGGGGGCGTCCGGAAACACCATATATTTT. Protein sequence: CASSLGVGASGNTIYF.

The V gene is TRBV10-3, the J gene TRBJ2-7; TRBD2 agrees at 8 bases. The CDR3 has 17 residues. Germline CDR1 and CDR2: ENHRY and SYGVKD. V was clipped by 4 bases and J by 1 base; unmatched bases: 12. The CDR3 loop is CAISVLAGTPDSYEQYF. The DNA for the CDR3 is TGTGCCATCAGTGTCTTAGCGGGGACCCCGGATTCCTACGAGCAGTACTTC.

The V call is TRBV7-8, the J call TRBJ1-5, with D perhaps matching TRBD1 (5 bases). CDR1 is SGHVS, CDR2 FQNEAQ, per germline. The CDR3 length is 15 residues. V lost 1 base, J lost 2 bases, and 9 bases lay in between. The CDR3 here is CASSLGPQGNQPQHF. The CDR3 DNA sequence: TGTGCCAGCAGCTTAGGTCCACAGGGCAATCAGCCCCAGCATTTT. The entire variable domain, with the rest obtained from reference TRBV7-8 and TRBJ1-5, is as follows: GAGVSQSPRYKVAKRGQDVALRCDPISGHVSLFWYQQALGQGPEFLTYFQNEAQLDKSGLPSDRFFAERPEGSVSTLKIQRTQQEDSAVYLCASSLGPQGNQPQHFGDGTRLSIL.

The chain employs TRBV2 and TRBJ1-5; perhaps TRBD1 as D (5 bases). From germline, CDR1 is SNHLY and CDR2 FYNNEI. The V and J ends lost 7 bases and 5 bases respectively, with 12 bases between them. This CDR3 is 13 amino acids long. As DNA, the CDR3 is TGTGCCAGCACAACACGGGGCGATCAGCCCCAGCATTTT. Its translation: CASTTRGDQPQHF.

The chain combines TRBV30 with TRBJ2-7; maybe TRBD1 (6 bases). Trimming cost V 2 bases and J 2 bases, with 16 bases left between them. Germline loops: CDR1 GTSNPN, CDR2 SVGIG (reference sequence). The length of the CDR3 is 15 residues. In nucleotides, the CDR3 is TGTGCCTGGAGTACGGGGTGGGGGCTTACCTACGAGCAGTACTTC. The encoded protein is CAWSTGWGLTYEQYF. The entire variable domain, with the rest obtained from reference TRBV30 and TRBJ2-7, is as follows: SQTIHQWPATLVQPVGSPLSLECTVEGTSNPNLYWYRQAAGRGLQLLFYSVGIGQISSEVPQNLSASRPQDRQFILSSKKLLLSDSGFYLCAWSTGWGLTYEQYFGPGTRLTVT.